Shown below are 3 T cell receptor beta chains from a single sample sequenced in a study of blood T cell repertoires in COVID-19. Clones were sequenced by immunoSEQ multiplex PCR, and TCRdb holds only the in-frame ones, with some missing. The table has roughly 200,000 clones, 90% seen once. The specimen sequenced was peripheral blood. These receptors originate from a man in his fifties with acute or convalescent COVID-19.

This clone has a count of ten or more. Other DNA sequences from this sample encode an identical CDR3 as well. The chain carries TRBV18 and TRBJ1-1, with 9 nucleotides matching TRBD1. The V and J ends lost 1 base and 3 bases, in that order; junction bases with no gene match: 6. Looked up from germline, CDR1 is KGHSH and CDR2 is LQKENI. The CDR3 sequence is 16 residues long. The CDR3 is CASSPRTGGRDTEAFF. As DNA, the CDR3 is TGTGCCAGCTCACCACGTACAGGGGGCAGGGACACTGAAGCTTTCTTT. Using reference TRBV18 and TRBJ1-1 for the parts outside the CDR3, the full variable domain is NAGVMQNPRHLVRRRGQEARLRCSPMKGHSHVYWYRQLPEEGLKFMVYLQKENIIDESGMPKERFSAEFPKEGPSILRIQQVVRGDSAAYFCASSPRTGGRDTEAFFGQGTRLTVV.

V and J are TRBV11-2 and TRBJ2-3; TRBD2 agrees at 13 bases. The germline V gene has CDR1 SGHAT and CDR2 FQNNGV. The CDR3 runs to 16 residues. V gave up 5 bases and J gave up 4 bases; unmatched junction bases: 6. CDR3 sequence reads: CASSLPTSGRADTQYF. Written as DNA, the CDR3 is TGTGCCAGCAGCCTCCCAACTAGCGGGAGGGCAGATACGCAGTATTTT.

This chain uses TRBV20-1 with TRBJ1-5; TRBD1 is a possible D gene (6 bases). This CDR3 contains 16 residues. Germline CDR1 DFQATT, CDR2 SNEGSKA (reference sequence). The V and J ends lost 3 bases and 0 bases respectively, with 15 bases between them. CDR3: CSASGGPSYSNQPQHF. In nucleotides, the CDR3 is TGCAGTGCTAGTGGGGGGCCGAGTTATAGCAATCAGCCCCAGCATTTT.